This T cell receptor beta chain was obtained from a study of T cell repertoires in cytomegalovirus infection. Study information: Researchers turned to recently identified HLA-C-restricted CMV epitopes as well as well-studied HLA-B-restricted ones. Study conclusions and caveats: The ex vivo response was dominated by HLA-C-restricted CMV-specific TCR beta clonotypes. Carriers of CMV plus the relevant HLA were identified by cumulative public TCR beta family frequency.

The CDR3 runs to 15 residues. V shed 3 bases and J shed 6 bases, with 14 bases lying between them. Germline loops: CDR1 MNHEY, CDR2 SMNVEV (reference sequence). This clonotype has only one observation. The antigen is undetermined. TCRdb called the reads again in MiXCR, with one record for every CDR3 protein. In the table there are around 300,000 distinct CDR3 sequences, under 25% of which are singletons. This receptor was obtained from a human donor in good health (CMV status not recorded). Some clones in this sample may be carry-over from other donors' samples. This sample comprised cultured PBMCs, obtained from culture after CMV antigen stimulation. The chain carries TRBV27 and TRBJ2-2; perhaps TRBD2 as D (6 bases). CDR3 in DNA: TGTGCCAGCAGTTTTCGGGGGATAGGATCCGGGGAGCTGTTTTTT. This codes for CASSFRGIGSGELFF.